Following are 2 T cell receptor beta chains from one sample sequenced in a study of CD8 T cells in ankylosing spondylitis. Their antigens are not known. Study results and caveats: There was a TCR beta motif, made of several highly homologous variants, that appeared characteristic of ankylosing spondylitis blood.

TCRdb redid the calling of the 5' RACE reads with MiXCR, one entry per CDR3 protein. In the table there are roughly 370,000 distinct CDR3 sequences, about a fifth of which are singletons. Sequenced material: blood, either unsorted or a sorted T cell fraction (not recorded which). These receptor sequences come from a male donor with ankylosing spondylitis.

V gene TRBV3-1 combines with J gene TRBJ1-3; D not resolved. The V end was cut by 1 base, the J end by 2 bases, with 9 bases between. The CDR3 totals 15 residues. CDR1 is LGHDT, CDR2 YNNKEL, per germline (reference sequence). CDR3 DNA: TGTGCCAGCAGCCAAGGACAACTTGCTGGAAACACCATATATTTT. Translation: CASSQGQLAGNTIYF.

This rearrangement joins TRBV20-1 to TRBJ1-5; 7 positions agree with TRBD1. From germline, CDR1 is DFQATT and CDR2 SNEGSKA (reference sequence). This CDR3 is built from 14 residues. The J segment lost 4 bases and the V segment lost 6 bases, leaving 9 bases of the junction unmatched. This CDR3 is CSAHQGGENQPQHF. In nucleotides, the CDR3 is TGCAGTGCACACCAAGGGGGCGAGAATCAGCCCCAGCATTTT.